The rows below give T cell receptor beta chains drawn from one sample of a study of blood T cell repertoires in COVID-19. The repertoire was sequenced with immunoSEQ multiplex PCR; TCRdb's copy has only in-frame clones and lacks some. The top ten hold around 11% of the sample, which has 250,000 to 300,000 clones, around nine tenths seen once. The sequencing sample was made of peripheral blood. The origin of the receptors is a woman aged 25 to 39 with COVID-19, enrolled during active disease. Both conserved end residues are part of each CDR3. The D gene is left open where the match is weak. Size is omitted from some rows. Given values are once, few, many or a class for expanded clones.

j_call: TRBJ2-3; clone_size: .; v_call: TRBV4-1; d_call: .; cdr3_nt: TGCGCCAGCAGCCAAGGGGCCTTGGGGCAGTATTTT; cdr3_aa: CASSQGALGQYF
j_call: TRBJ1-1; clone_size: .; v_call: TRBV18; d_call: TRBD1; cdr3_nt: TGTGCCAGCTCACCCGGGACAGCGACGAACACTGAAGCTTTCTTT; cdr3_aa: CASSPGTATNTEAFF
j_call: TRBJ2-7; clone_size: few; v_call: TRBV7-2; d_call: TRBD2; cdr3_nt: TGTGCCAGCAGCTCGGGACTAGCGGGAGGGGGCGAGCAGTACTTC; cdr3_aa: CASSSGLAGGGEQYF
j_call: TRBJ2-3; clone_size: .; v_call: TRBV6-2/TRBV6-3; d_call: TRBD1; cdr3_nt: TGTGCCAGCAGTTGGACCGGGACAGTCGGCACAGATACGCAGTATTTT; cdr3_aa: CASSWTGTVGTDTQYF
j_call: TRBJ1-5; clone_size: .; v_call: TRBV10-1; d_call: TRBD1; cdr3_nt: TGCGCCAGCAGGTTTTGGGGGGACAGTCATAGCAATCAGCCCCAGCATTTT; cdr3_aa: CASRFWGDSHSNQPQHF
j_call: TRBJ2-1; clone_size: .; v_call: TRBV11-2; d_call: .; cdr3_nt: TGTGCCAGCAGCCTTCGGACTCTAGACAATGAGCAGTTCTTC; cdr3_aa: CASSLRTLDNEQFF
j_call: TRBJ1-5; clone_size: .; v_call: TRBV7-9; d_call: TRBD1; cdr3_nt: TGTGCCAGCAGCTTGGGGACAGGGGGGCATCAGCCCCAGCATTTT; cdr3_aa: CASSLGTGGHQPQHF
j_call: TRBJ2-7; clone_size: .; v_call: TRBV6-6; d_call: TRBD2; cdr3_nt: TGTGCCAGCACCTCGGGACTAGCGAGTTCCTACGAGCAGTACTTC; cdr3_aa: CASTSGLASSYEQYF
j_call: TRBJ2-5; clone_size: .; v_call: TRBV9; d_call: .; cdr3_nt: TGTGCCAGCAGCCCCCCGCAAGAGACCCAGTACTTC; cdr3_aa: CASSPPQETQYF
j_call: TRBJ2-5; clone_size: .; v_call: TRBV4-3; d_call: TRBD1; cdr3_nt: TGCGCCAGCAGCCAAGATCGGGGGTTGGGACAGGGTCCCCTACAAGAGACCCAGTACTTC; cdr3_aa: CASSQDRGLGQGPLQETQYF
j_call: TRBJ1-5; clone_size: many; v_call: TRBV12-3/TRBV12-4; d_call: .; cdr3_nt: TGTGCCAGTAACTCCCATCGGAATCAGCCCCAGCATTTT; cdr3_aa: CASNSHRNQPQHF
j_call: TRBJ2-3; clone_size: .; v_call: TRBV7-6; d_call: TRBD2; cdr3_nt: TGTGCCAGCAGCATTACTAGCGGGGGCCCCACAGATACGCAGTATTTT; cdr3_aa: CASSITSGGPTDTQYF
j_call: TRBJ2-2; clone_size: .; v_call: TRBV6-5; d_call: TRBD2; cdr3_nt: TGCTCCGAACGGGGGGGGACCGGGGAGCTGTTTTTT; cdr3_aa: CSERGGTGELFF
j_call: TRBJ1-2; clone_size: few; v_call: TRBV19; d_call: .; cdr3_nt: TGTGCCAGTAGTATGGGAGAGGCCTATGGCTACACCTTC; cdr3_aa: CASSMGEAYGYTF
j_call: TRBJ2-5; clone_size: .; v_call: TRBV3-1/TRBV3-2; d_call: TRBD2; cdr3_nt: TGTGCCAGCAGCCCCCCATGGGGGGGAGCGGGCCAAGAGACCCAGTACTTC; cdr3_aa: CASSPPWGGAGQETQYF
j_call: TRBJ1-1; clone_size: .; v_call: TRBV25-1; d_call: .; cdr3_nt: TGTGCCAGCAGTGAGGTGGCGGGGAACACTGAAGCTTTCTTT; cdr3_aa: CASSEVAGNTEAFF
j_call: TRBJ2-7; clone_size: few; v_call: TRBV7-8; d_call: .; cdr3_nt: TGTGCCAGCAGCTTAGTACCCGACCAGGCCTACGAGCAGTACTTC; cdr3_aa: CASSLVPDQAYEQYF
j_call: TRBJ1-2; clone_size: .; v_call: TRBV10-2; d_call: TRBD1; cdr3_nt: TGCGCCAGCAGTGGCCCGGGACAGGGGGCGCCGAGATATGGCTACACCTTC; cdr3_aa: CASSGPGQGAPRYGYTF
j_call: TRBJ1-5; clone_size: .; v_call: TRBV20-1; d_call: .; cdr3_nt: TGCAGTGCTAGTAATGGGGCCAGGCATCATGGGCCCCAGCATTTT; cdr3_aa: CSASNGARHHGPQHF
j_call: TRBJ2-7; clone_size: .; v_call: TRBV3-1/TRBV3-2; d_call: TRBD2; cdr3_nt: TGTGCCAGCAGCCAAGATCGAGGAGGGAGGGTGTACTTC; cdr3_aa: CASSQDRGGRVYF
j_call: TRBJ1-6; clone_size: .; v_call: TRBV25-1; d_call: TRBD1; cdr3_nt: TGTGCCAGCAGTGGGGGCCCGGGCCAGGGGGGATTTAATTCACCCCTCCACTTT; cdr3_aa: CASSGGPGQGGFNSPLHF
j_call: TRBJ2-7; clone_size: .; v_call: TRBV5-1; d_call: .; cdr3_nt: TGCGCCAGCAGCTTGTCGGAGGGGAGGACCTACGAGCAGTACTTC; cdr3_aa: CASSLSEGRTYEQYF
j_call: TRBJ2-1; clone_size: .; v_call: TRBV19; d_call: .; cdr3_nt: TGTGCCAGTAGTGTGGGACTGGGGTACAATGAGCAGTTCTTC; cdr3_aa: CASSVGLGYNEQFF
j_call: TRBJ1-1; clone_size: .; v_call: TRBV7-9; d_call: .; cdr3_nt: TGTGCCAGCAGCTTAGGTCTCCCGAGTACTGAAGCTTTCTTT; cdr3_aa: CASSLGLPSTEAFF